This T cell receptor (beta chain) comes out of a study of CXCR3-negative and CXCR3-positive naive CD8 T cells. Study details: Each library gave roughly 1.6 +/- 0.3 million of approximately 150 million TRB reads. General observations from the study: Relative to CXCR3-negative naive cells, CXCR3-positive naive cells had more hydrophobic TRB CDR3s.

It was by 5' RACE with UMI labels that the TRB cDNA libraries were prepared. TCRdb derives one entry per CDR3 protein from the 5' RACE reads, leaving out DNA. This sample's clone table lists 84,000 or so distinct CDR3 sequences. All CD8+ T cell subsets were sorted in triplicate at fewer than 350,000 cells each. Naive CD8+ T cells displayed a CD45RO-CCR7+CD27+CD95- phenotype. The germline CDR1 and CDR2 sequences are SQVTM and ANQGSEA. CDR3 length: 13 amino acids. Concerning this clonotype itself: Its antigen is as yet unknown.

The TCR comes from a human donor in good health. Some clones in this sample may be carry-over from other donors' samples. The gene calls are TRBV29-1 and TRBJ2-2; TCRdb's D call of TRBD1 is untestable without DNA. Specimen: naive CXCR3+ CD8+ T cells from blood. Subset here: CD45RO-CCR7+CD27+CD95- naive CD8+ T cells expressing CXCR3 (TNR3+). The CDR3 loop reads CSGDIENTGELFF.